This T cell receptor beta chain was profiled in a study of cytomegalovirus exposure and HLA in healthy donors. On the study more broadly: An earlier analysis found roughly 100 million unique TCR beta sequences from about 190 million T cells. Study results and caveats: Published work reported that the classifier diagnosed cytomegalovirus status with high specificity and sensitivity. Later analysis associated a missense DCLRE1C variant with TCR beta V- and J-gene trimming. A previous analysis found most TCR beta V segments productive roughly 87% or roughly 30% of the time.

13 Jbeta primers and 60 Vbeta primers were used for the PCR. Some clones are missing from TCRdb's copy, which holds only in-frame ones; the method was immunoSEQ multiplex PCR. This sample yields around 130,000 clones, of which around 75% are seen a single time; about 3.4% belongs to the top ten. This clone was seen a few times. The antigen is undetermined. The V and J ends lost 4 bases and 9 bases respectively, with 19 bases between them. Germline-derived CDR1 and CDR2 are SGHAT and FQNNGV. The CDR3 is 15 amino acids. This receptor was identified in a man aged 25-45 years in good health and CMV-seronegative. The sample consisted of PBMCs. The V and J genes are TRBV11-2 and TRBJ2-1, with D possibly TRBD1 on 5 matching bases. CDR3 amino acids: CASSSGETRVGEQFF. The DNA of the CDR3 is TGTGCCAGCAGCTCAGGAGAGACCAGGGTGGGTGAGCAGTTCTTC.